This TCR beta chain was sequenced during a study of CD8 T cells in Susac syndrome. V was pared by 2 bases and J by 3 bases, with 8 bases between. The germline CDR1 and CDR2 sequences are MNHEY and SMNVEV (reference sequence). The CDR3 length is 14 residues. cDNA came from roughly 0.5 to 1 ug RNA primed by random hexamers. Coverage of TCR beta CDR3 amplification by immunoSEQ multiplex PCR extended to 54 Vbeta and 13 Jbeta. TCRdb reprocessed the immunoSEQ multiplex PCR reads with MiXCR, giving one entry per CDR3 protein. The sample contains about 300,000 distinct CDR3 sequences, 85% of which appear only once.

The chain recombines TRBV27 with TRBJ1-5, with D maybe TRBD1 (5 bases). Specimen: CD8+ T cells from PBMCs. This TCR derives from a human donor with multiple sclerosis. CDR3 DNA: TGTGCCAGCAGTTTAGCAGGGTTCAATCAGCCCCAGCATTTT. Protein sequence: CASSLAGFNQPQHF.